The sequence of this TCR beta chain was determined in a study of blood T cell repertoires in COVID-19. Study as a whole: The United States, Italy and Spain provided the acute and convalescent COVID-19 samples.

Germline lookup yields CDR1 GTSNPN and CDR2 SVGIG (reference sequence). Trimming removed 0 bases from V and 1 base from J, with 9 bases in between. The CDR3 covers 14 residues. As processed by the authors: Amplification with reference gene primers provided the estimates of nucleated cell counts. The data were produced by immunoSEQ multiplex PCR, yet TCRdb's version contains in-frame clones alone and is incomplete. V and J calls and clone size follow that table, whereas D and trimming were derived from the DNA. The table records around 420,000 clones, approximately 86% of them present only once. Assignments of participants to cohorts depended upon their own reported clinical history.

The clonotype was recovered from a woman aged 40 to 50 with acute COVID-19. The chain combines TRBV30 with TRBJ2-5; TRBD1 is a possible D gene (6 bases). Source material: PBMCs or T cells enriched from blood (not recorded which). CDR3 sequence: CAWSVDRSQETQYF. For the CDR3, the DNA is TGTGCCTGGAGTGTAGACAGGAGCCAAGAGACCCAGTACTTC.